The TCR beta chain under discussion was sequenced for a study of CD4 T cells in relation to SARS-CoV-2 and coronaviruses. Comments on this clone: The target antigen is unknown.

Deep TCR-beta sequencing used DNA from uncultured naive and memory CD4+ T cells. Sequenced by immunoSEQ multiplex PCR; TCRdb stores in-frame clones only, minus some. The table includes 60,000 to 80,000 clones, about 87% detected once. Whole-study findings and limits: Pre-pandemic and post-infection samples never came from the same donor. According to naive versus memory sequencing, detected responses are memory recall, not newly primed. SARS-CoV-2-driven expansion was significantly weaker in crossreactive than monoreactive clones.

This CDR3 is built from 16 residues. The V gene lost 5 bases and the J gene lost 6 bases, with 20 bases spanning the gap. Germline V gene lookup returns CDR1 SEHNR and CDR2 FQNEAQ (reference sequence). The unexposed donors gave CD4+ T cells in about 2011-2019, prior to COVID-19. This TCR was sampled from a human donor in good health. Sequencing was carried out using memory CD4+ T cells from PBMCs. V usage is TRBV7-9 and J usage is TRBJ2-1; TRBD2 might be the D (6 bases). The CDR3: CASSQGWRTEGNEQFF. The CDR3 nucleotides read TGTGCCAGCAGCCAGGGATGGCGGACGGAGGGCAATGAGCAGTTCTTC.